This T cell receptor beta chain was recorded in a study of control samples from healthy donors and cancer patients. The CDR3 spans 17 residues. Germline V gene sequence: CDR1 SGHRS, CDR2 YFSETQ. Trimming cost V 0 bases and J 0 bases, with 13 bases left between them. Only in-frame clones appear in the TCRdb table, and some are missing; sequencing was by immunoSEQ multiplex PCR. The sample contains roughly 130,000 clones, approximately 90% of which appear only once. The sequencing input was blood. This TCR was recovered from a man aged 18 to 29 in good health. This sequence joins TRBV5-1 and TRBJ1-3; D remains unclear. The CDR3 is CASSLAGVGFSGNTIYF. DNA of the CDR3: TGCGCCAGCAGCTTGGCCGGGGTGGGTTTCTCTGGAAACACCATATATTTT. The whole variable domain, remainder taken from reference TRBV5-1 and TRBJ1-3, is KAGVTQTPRYLIKTRGQQVTLSCSPISGHRSVSWYQQTPGQGLQFLFEYFSETQRNKGNFPGRFSGRQFSNSRSEMNVSTLELGDSALYLCASSLAGVGFSGNTIYFGEGSWLTVV.